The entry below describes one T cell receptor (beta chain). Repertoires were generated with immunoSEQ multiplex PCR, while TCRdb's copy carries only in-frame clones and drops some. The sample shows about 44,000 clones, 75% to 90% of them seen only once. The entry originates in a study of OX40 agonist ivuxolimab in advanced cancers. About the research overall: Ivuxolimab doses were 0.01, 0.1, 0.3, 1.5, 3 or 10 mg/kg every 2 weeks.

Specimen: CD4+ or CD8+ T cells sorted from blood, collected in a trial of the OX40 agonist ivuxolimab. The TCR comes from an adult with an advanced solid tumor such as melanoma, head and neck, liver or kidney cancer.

CDR3 bases: TGCAGCGCCGTAGGGGGGAACCAAGAGACCCAGTACTTC. It translates to CSAVGGNQETQYF. The chain links TRBV29-1 to TRBJ2-5; the D gene could be TRBD1 or TRBD2 (6 bases each). Germline CDR1 SQVTM, CDR2 ANQGSEA. V was shortened by 7 bases and J by 0 bases, with 12 bases between the two germline ends. The CDR3 is 13 residues long. The full variable domain, with the rest looked up from reference TRBV29-1 and TRBJ2-5, is SAVISQKPSRDICQRGTSLTIQCQVDSQVTMMFWYRQQPGQSLTLIATANQGSEATYESGFVIDKFPISRPNLTFSTLTVSNMSPEDSSIYLCSAVGGNQETQYFGPGTRLLVL.